This TCR beta chain was sequenced in a study of blood T cell repertoires in COVID-19. This clone was counted between two and nine times. This table comes from immunoSEQ multiplex PCR, and its TCRdb copy is limited to in-frame clones, with some not included. This table holds some 250,000 clones, 65% to 85% found once. Sequencing was carried out using peripheral blood. The source of this sequence is a man between 40 and 49 years old with active or convalescent COVID-19.

This CDR3 is CAWATGKNSPLHF. DNA of the CDR3: TGTGCCTGGGCGACAGGAAAGAATTCACCCCTCCACTTT. This chain uses TRBV30 with TRBJ1-6, with D possibly being TRBD1 (6 bases). Germline V gene sequence: CDR1 GTSNPN, CDR2 SVGIG (reference sequence). This CDR3 spans 13 amino acids. V was shortened by 5 bases and J by 7 bases, with 12 bases between the two germline ends. The full variable domain, its missing parts supplied by reference TRBV30 and TRBJ1-6, is SQTIHQWPATLVQPVGSPLSLECTVEGTSNPNLYWYRQAAGRGLQLLFYSVGIGQISSEVPQNLSASRPQDRQFILSSKKLLLSDSGFYLCAWATGKNSPLHFGNGTRLTVT.